This passage covers 10 T cell receptor beta chains from one sample sequenced in a study of long-term antiretroviral therapy in people with HIV. The assay, immunoSEQ v3.0, was run at survey level. Profiling relied on immunoSEQ multiplex PCR, and the TCRdb table lists in-frame clones only, not all of them. Among 24,000 or so clones listed, about 85% were seen once. Sequences were derived from unsorted PBMCs, sampled 1.9 years after starting antiretroviral therapy. Receptors were obtained from a woman in her 30s with HIV.

V usage is TRBV6-6 and J usage is TRBJ1-2, with D unclear. The CDR3 length is 14 residues. Germline V gives CDR1 MNHNY, CDR2 SVGAGI (reference sequence). Trimming cost V 4 bases and J 0 bases, with 9 bases left between them. The CDR3 DNA follows: TGTGCCAGCAGTTTGATTGCAACTAACTATGGCTACACCTTC. This encodes CASSLIATNYGYTF.

This chain joins TRBV18 and TRBJ1-3; unclear D gene. The CDR3 is 14 residues long. Trimming shortened V by 3 bases and J by 0 bases, and 6 bases separated the two germline ends. Germline CDR1 and CDR2: KGHSH and LQKENI. The CDR3 DNA follows: TGTGCCAGCTCACCCAATCACTCTGGAAACACCATATATTTT. Amino acids: CASSPNHSGNTIYF.

The J gene is TRBJ2-2, the V gene TRBV6-5, with a tentative D call TRBD1 (7 bases). The V and J ends lost 5 bases and 6 bases respectively, with 16 bases between them. Germline CDR1 MNHEY, CDR2 SVGAGI. The CDR3 covers 15 residues. The CDR3 nucleotides read TGTGCCAGCAGTAAGGAGGGGGCAAAAGCCGGGGAGCTGTTTTTT. It encodes CASSKEGAKAGELFF.

The chain links TRBV6-6 to TRBJ2-3; 7 bases fit TRBD1. The CDR3 is 13 residues long. The V and J ends lost 2 bases and 10 bases, in that order; junction bases with no gene match: 6. Germline lookup yields CDR1 MNHNY and CDR2 SVGAGI (reference sequence). In DNA, the CDR3 is TGTGCCAGCAGTTACCCCGGGACAGAAGCGCAGTATTTT. This codes for CASSYPGTEAQYF.

V usage is TRBV10-3 and J usage is TRBJ1-3, with D possibly being TRBD1 (6 bases). CDR1 is ENHRY and CDR2 is SYGVKD in the germline V gene. Trimming shortened V by 6 bases and J by 0 bases, and 15 bases separated the two germline ends. The CDR3 has 16 amino acids. CDR3: CAISLDSFNSGNTIYF. The CDR3 bases are TGTGCCATCAGCCTGGACAGTTTTAACTCTGGAAACACCATATATTTT.

The J gene is TRBJ1-1, the V gene TRBV6-1; 9 bases match TRBD1. V was pared by 6 bases and J by 5 bases, with 10 bases of the junction left unmatched. Germline-derived CDR1 and CDR2 are MNHNS and SASEGT. The CDR3 is 15 residues long. CDR3 sequence: CASSAQGQGETEAFF. CDR3 coding DNA: TGTGCCAGCAGCGCCCAGGGACAGGGAGAGACTGAAGCTTTCTTT.

The CDR3 DNA reads TGTGCCAGCAGTTACTCGGACACAGGGAGTAACACTGAAGCTTTCTTT. Translating it yields CASSYSDTGSNTEAFF. V is TRBV6-5 and J is TRBJ1-1, with D perhaps matching TRBD1 (6 bases). Germline values: CDR1 MNHEY, CDR2 SVGAGI. The CDR3 sequence is 16 residues long. V was shortened by 0 bases and J by 2 bases, with 13 bases between the two germline ends.

The chain carries TRBV30 and TRBJ1-1, with D uncertain. Looked up from germline, CDR1 is GTSNPN and CDR2 is SVGIG (reference sequence). This CDR3 has 11 amino acids. V was cut by 2 bases and J by 6 bases, with 7 bases left in between. The CDR3 reads CAWSPLAEAFF. CDR3 bases: TGTGCCTGGAGTCCTTTGGCTGAAGCTTTCTTT.

This chain links TRBV7-6 with TRBJ2-5; TRBD1 or TRBD2 may be the D gene (5 bases each). Germline V lookup: CDR1 SGHVS, CDR2 FNYEAQ. There are 14 residues in the CDR3. V lost 5 bases to trimming and J lost 4 bases, with 14 bases between them. For the CDR3, the DNA is TGTGCCAGCAGCAACCGACGGGGCGGAGAGACCCAGTACTTC. Its protein product is CASSNRRGGETQYF.

The J gene is TRBJ1-3, the V gene TRBV7-8; D gene unclear. Trimming took 0 bases from V and 0 from J, leaving 6 bases between them. Germline lookup yields CDR1 SGHVS and CDR2 FQNEAQ. There are 15 residues in the CDR3. The CDR3 loop reads CASSLAHNSGNTIYF. In nucleotides, the CDR3 is TGTGCCAGCAGCTTAGCGCACAACTCTGGAAACACCATATATTTT.